This TCR beta chain was obtained from a study of shared clonotypes between healthy human individuals. The length of the CDR3 is 15 residues. V gave up 5 bases and J gave up 5 bases; unmatched junction bases: 12. Germline lookup yields CDR1 MDHEN and CDR2 SYDVKM. Over several immunoSEQ plates, each subset's genomic DNA was distributed in even portions. The repertoire was sequenced with immunoSEQ multiplex PCR; TCRdb's copy has only in-frame clones and lacks some. Of about 2.3 million clones listed, about nine tenths are singletons. The J gene is TRBJ2-7, the V gene TRBV28; 7 bases line up with TRBD2. The sequencing input was naive CD4+ T cells from PBMCs. Noted subset: CD45RA+ positively selected. This sequence originates from a man younger than 30 in good health. Some clones in this sample may be carry-over from other donors' samples. This CDR3 reads CASSEGTGGLHEQYF. In nucleotides, the CDR3 is TGTGCCAGCAGTGAAGGGACGGGAGGACTCCACGAGCAGTACTTC.